The present T cell receptor (beta chain) was sequenced within a study of cytomegalovirus exposure and HLA in healthy donors. To note about this clone: Its antigen is as yet unknown.

Study-level points and caveats: In vitro testing confirmed a few CMV-associated chains as specific for CMV antigens.

V was pared by 2 bases and J by 3 bases, with 14 bases between. The V gene's germline CDR1 is LNHDA and CDR2 SQIVND (reference sequence). The CDR3 consists of 15 residues. Each of the donors was a healthy bone marrow donor. With 60 Vbeta and 13 Jbeta primers, the PCR was carried out. The data were produced by immunoSEQ multiplex PCR, yet TCRdb's version contains in-frame clones alone and is incomplete. The table lists 150,000 to 200,000 clones, 75% of them singletons. The specimen was PBMCs. The receptor's source is a woman in her 50s in good health and CMV-seropositive. The chain employs TRBV19 and TRBJ2-7; no clear D. CDR3 coding DNA: TGTGCCAGTAGTATAACGTCCAGGCTAATCTACGAGCAGTACTTC. Residues: CASSITSRLIYEQYF.